The 7 T cell receptor beta chains reported below all come from one sample, sequenced in a study of blood T cell repertoires in COVID-19. Here immunoSEQ multiplex PCR was the method, and the copy in TCRdb shows in-frame clones only, minus some. The sample includes approximately 100,000 clones, over 75% of them seen just once. The sequencing input was peripheral blood. These TCRs come from a man aged 55-75 years with acute or convalescent COVID-19.

This chain uses TRBV6-5 with TRBJ1-2; 7 bases map to TRBD1. CDR1 is MNHEY and CDR2 is SVGAGI in the germline V gene. V shed 5 bases and J 3 bases; nucleotides not matched to a gene: 6. This CDR3 spans 14 amino acids. The CDR3 sequence: CASSTTTGDYGYTF. The CDR3 nucleotides are TGTGCCAGCAGTACTACAACAGGGGACTATGGCTACACCTTC.

V is TRBV7-9 and J is TRBJ2-1, with D possibly TRBD1 on 5 matching bases. Per the germline V gene, CDR1 is SEHNR and CDR2 is FQNEAQ (reference sequence). CDR3 length: 13 amino acids. Deletions cut 2 bases from V and 10 bases from J, with 12 bases between. CDR3 region: CASSLPQGTEQFF. The CDR3 DNA reads TGTGCCAGCAGCTTACCTCAGGGAACGGAGCAGTTCTTC.

In its sample, this clone was seen a few times. This chain uses TRBV7-3 with TRBJ1-1; TRBD1 matches 9 bases. Per germline, CDR1 SGHTA and CDR2 FQGTGA. The V gene end was trimmed by 2 bases and the J gene end by 5 bases; junction bases not matched to a gene: 12. CDR3 length: 17 amino acids. This CDR3 is CASSLFSPGTGRTEAFF. The DNA for the CDR3 is TGTGCCAGCAGCTTATTTTCTCCCGGGACAGGGCGGACTGAAGCTTTCTTT.

The gene calls are TRBV7-3 and TRBJ2-7, with 9 bases aligning to TRBD2. Germline CDR1 reads SGHTA; CDR2 reads FQGTGA. There are 16 residues in the CDR3. J gave up 3 bases and V 5 bases, and 11 bases lay outside the gene matches. The CDR3 DNA reads as TGTGCCAGCAGCCAAGAGGGCGGGAGGGCGTACTACGAGCAGTACTTC. Its protein product is CASSQEGGRAYYEQYF.

The CDR3: CATKSGSTDTQYF. The CDR3 DNA follows: TGTGCCACCAAGAGCGGAAGCACAGATACGCAGTATTTT. This chain joins TRBV7-2 and TRBJ2-3, with D maybe TRBD2 (5 bases). The V end was cut by 10 bases, the J end by 0 bases, with 11 bases between. The CDR3 is 13 amino acids. Germline V gives CDR1 SGHTA, CDR2 FQGNSA.

The J gene is TRBJ2-3, the V gene TRBV4-3, with D possibly being TRBD2 (7 bases). V lost 2 bases, J lost 2 bases, and 14 bases lay in between. The CDR3 totals 16 residues. Germline assignment: CDR1 LGHNA and CDR2 YSLEER. The CDR3 spells CASSQMGGQATDTQYF. For the CDR3, the DNA is TGCGCCAGCAGCCAAATGGGGGGGCAGGCCACAGATACGCAGTATTTT.

The V gene is TRBV6-5, the J gene TRBJ2-7; 8 bases line up with TRBD1. CDR3 length equals 14 residues. Germline V gene sequence: CDR1 MNHEY, CDR2 SVGAGI. V was pared by 1 base and J by 6 bases, with 5 bases of the junction left unmatched. The DNA of the CDR3 is TGTGCCAGCAGTTACTTAATCGACAGGGGCGAGCAGTACTTC. Amino acid sequence: CASSYLIDRGEQYF.